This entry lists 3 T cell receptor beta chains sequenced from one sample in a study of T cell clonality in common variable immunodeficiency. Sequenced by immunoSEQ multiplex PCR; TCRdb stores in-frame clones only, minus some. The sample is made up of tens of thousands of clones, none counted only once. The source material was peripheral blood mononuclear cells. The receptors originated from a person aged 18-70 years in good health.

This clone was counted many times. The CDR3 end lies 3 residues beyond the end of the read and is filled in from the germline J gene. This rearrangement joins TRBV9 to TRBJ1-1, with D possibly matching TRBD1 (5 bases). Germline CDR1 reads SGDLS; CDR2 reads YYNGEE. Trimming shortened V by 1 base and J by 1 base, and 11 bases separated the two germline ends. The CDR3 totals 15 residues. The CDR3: CASSVSWGGNTEAFF. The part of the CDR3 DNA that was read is TGTGCCAGCAGCGTATCGTGGGGGGGGAACACTGAA.

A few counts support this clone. The CDR3 reads CASSPPNGGDSNQPQHF. CDR3 DNA (partial): TGTGCCAGCTCACCACCGAACGGGGGGGATAGCAATCAGCCC. The rearrangement joins TRBV18 to TRBJ1-5; a possible D gene is TRBD1 (5 bases). The read comes to an end 3 residues before the CDR3 does, leaving the germline J gene to fill in the end. CDR3 size: 17 residues. Germline V gene lookup returns CDR1 KGHSH and CDR2 LQKENI. Trimming cost V 0 bases and J 0 bases, with 12 bases left between them.

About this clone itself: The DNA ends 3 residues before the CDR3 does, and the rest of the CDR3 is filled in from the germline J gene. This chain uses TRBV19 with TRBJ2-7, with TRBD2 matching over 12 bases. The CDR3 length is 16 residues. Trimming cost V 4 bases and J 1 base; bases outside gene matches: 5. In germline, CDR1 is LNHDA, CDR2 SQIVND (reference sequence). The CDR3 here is CASSRTSGIVSYEQYF. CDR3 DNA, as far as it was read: TGTGCCAGTAGTAGGACTAGCGGGATAGTTTCCTACGAG.